Reported below is one T cell receptor beta chain. No antigen is known for it. Profiling relied on immunoSEQ multiplex PCR, and the TCRdb table lists in-frame clones only, not all of them. The table has roughly 130,000 clones, about four fifths seen once. The data derive from a study of a mutant IDH1 vaccine in newly diagnosed glioma. Study-level background: Patients arrived already treated with radiotherapy, temozolomide, or both, most having had both.

Described time point: week 11, during vaccination. The investigators gave 300 ug of mutant IDH1 20-mer peptide in each vaccine dose, together with topical imiquimod. Astrocytomas found in donors were new, WHO grade 3 or 4, IDH1-mutant and ATRX-lost. Looked up from germline, CDR1 is WSHSY and CDR2 is SAAADI. Trimming took off 4 bases at V and 6 bases at J, with 7 bases between the two ends. This CDR3 is 11 amino acids long. The material was PBMCs, obtained from a glioma patient whose treatment included an IDH1 peptide vaccine. The TCR sequence derives from a man in his forties with glioma. The rearrangement links TRBV10-2 to TRBJ2-7; the D is unclear. The CDR3 bases are TGCGCCAGCAGTGGCCCCCCCGAGCAGTACTTC. The encoded protein is CASSGPPEQYF.